This T cell receptor (beta chain) is drawn from a study of T cells in Graves' hyperthyroidism and ophthalmopathy. About the study: Initial diagnosis, before any treatment, was when peripheral blood was collected.

This clonotype was observed at least ten times. Its antigen remains unknown. Each diagnosis was grounded in clinical symptoms, serum thyroxine and TRAb, thyroid ultrasound, and orbital computed tomography. Cells are PBMCs isolated from about 10 ml of fresh blood. General observations from the study: Blood also contained most expanded thyroid clonotypes above 0.001.

V shed 4 bases and J 1 base; nucleotides not matched to a gene: 5. This CDR3 is 15 amino acids long. It was RNA transcripts that yielded the amplified TCR beta CDR3 regions. A set of HTBI primers served as the primers for a first-round RT-PCR of the TCR CDR3. TCRdb re-called the multiplex PCR reads with MiXCR, one entry per CDR3 protein. This sample has roughly 400,000 distinct CDR3 sequences, with around 15% found just once. This chain links TRBV12-3 or TRBV12-4 with TRBJ1-1; 8 bases line up with TRBD1. Sequencing input: blood. The receptor comes from a man aged 50 to 60 with Graves' ophthalmopathy. The CDR3 sequence: CASSWAGQANTEAFF. As DNA, the CDR3 is TGTGCCAGCAGTTGGGCGGGACAGGCGAACACTGAAGCTTTCTTT.